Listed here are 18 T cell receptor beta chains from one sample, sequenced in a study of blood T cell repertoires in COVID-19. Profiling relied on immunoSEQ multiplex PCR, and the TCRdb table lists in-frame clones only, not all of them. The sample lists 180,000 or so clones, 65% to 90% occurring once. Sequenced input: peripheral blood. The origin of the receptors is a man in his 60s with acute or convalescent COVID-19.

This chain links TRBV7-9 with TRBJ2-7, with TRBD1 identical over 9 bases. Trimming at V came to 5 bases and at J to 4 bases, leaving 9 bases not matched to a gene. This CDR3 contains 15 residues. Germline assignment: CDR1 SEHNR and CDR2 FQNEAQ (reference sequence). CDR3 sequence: CASSEAGTGTYEQYF. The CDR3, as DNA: TGTGCCAGCAGCGAGGCCGGGACAGGGACTTACGAGCAGTACTTC.

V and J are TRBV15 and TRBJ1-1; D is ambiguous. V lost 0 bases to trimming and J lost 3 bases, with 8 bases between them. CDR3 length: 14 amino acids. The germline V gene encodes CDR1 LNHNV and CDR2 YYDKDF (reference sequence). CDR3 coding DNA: TGTGCCACCAGCAGAGATCCGAGGGACACTGAAGCTTTCTTT. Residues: CATSRDPRDTEAFF.

The CDR3, as DNA: TGTGCCAGCAGCCTAAGGACAGGGGAAGGTAATTCACCCCTCCACTTT. It is translated as CASSLRTGEGNSPLHF. The chain couples TRBV3-1 (or the pseudogene TRBV3-2) to TRBJ1-6; 9 bases align to TRBD1. There are 16 residues in the CDR3. Trimming removed 4 bases from V and 6 bases from J; junction bases left unmatched: 7. Germline-derived CDR1 and CDR2 are LGHDT and YNNKEL (reference sequence).

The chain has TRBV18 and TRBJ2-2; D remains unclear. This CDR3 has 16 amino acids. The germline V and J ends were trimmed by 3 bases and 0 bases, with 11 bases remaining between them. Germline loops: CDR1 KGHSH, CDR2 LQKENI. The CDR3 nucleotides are TGTGCCAGCTCACCGGTCGAACAGTCGAACACCGGGGAGCTGTTTTTT. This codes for CASSPVEQSNTGELFF. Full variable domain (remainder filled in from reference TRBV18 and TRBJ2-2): NAGVMQNPRHLVRRRGQEARLRCSPMKGHSHVYWYRQLPEEGLKFMVYLQKENIIDESGMPKERFSAEFPKEGPSILRIQQVVRGDSAAYFCASSPVEQSNTGELFFGEGSRLTVL.

The CDR3 coding sequence is TGTGCCTGGAGTAGTGGCAGCGAAGGCTACACCTTC. Its translation: CAWSSGSEGYTF. J is TRBJ1-2 and V is TRBV30; D not certain. The germline V gene has CDR1 GTSNPN and CDR2 SVGIG (reference sequence). Trimming took 2 bases from V and 8 from J, leaving 12 bases between them. This CDR3 comprises 12 residues.

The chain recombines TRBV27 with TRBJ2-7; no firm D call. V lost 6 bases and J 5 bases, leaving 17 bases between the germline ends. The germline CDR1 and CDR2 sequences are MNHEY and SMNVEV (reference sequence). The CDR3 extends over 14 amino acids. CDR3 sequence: CASSPGLFYDEQYF. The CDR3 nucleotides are TGTGCCAGCAGCCCAGGTCTCTTTTACGACGAGCAGTACTTC.

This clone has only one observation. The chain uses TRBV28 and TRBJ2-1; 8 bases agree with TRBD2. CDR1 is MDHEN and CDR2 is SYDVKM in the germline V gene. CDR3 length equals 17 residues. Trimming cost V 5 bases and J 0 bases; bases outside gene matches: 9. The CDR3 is CASSQPLAGSSYNEQFF. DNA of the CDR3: TGTGCCAGCAGTCAACCCTTAGCGGGGAGCTCCTACAATGAGCAGTTCTTC.

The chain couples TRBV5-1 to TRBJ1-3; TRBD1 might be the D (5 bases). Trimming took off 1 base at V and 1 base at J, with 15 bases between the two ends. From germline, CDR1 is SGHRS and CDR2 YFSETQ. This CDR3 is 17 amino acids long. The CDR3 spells CASSLTPGLKSGNTIYF. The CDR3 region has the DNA TGCGCCAGCAGCTTGACCCCGGGACTGAAATCTGGAAACACCATATATTTT.

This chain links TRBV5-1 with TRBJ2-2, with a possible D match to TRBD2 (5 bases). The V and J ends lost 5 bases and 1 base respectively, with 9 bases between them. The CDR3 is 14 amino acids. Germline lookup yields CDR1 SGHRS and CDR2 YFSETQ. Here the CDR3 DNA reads TGCGCCAGCAGGGCCGGGGTGAACACCGGGGAGCTGTTTTTT. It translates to CASRAGVNTGELFF.

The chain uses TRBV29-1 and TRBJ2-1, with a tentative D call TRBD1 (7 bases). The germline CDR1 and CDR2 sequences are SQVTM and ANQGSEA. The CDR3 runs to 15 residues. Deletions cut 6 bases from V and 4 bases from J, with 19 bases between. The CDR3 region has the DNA TGCAGCGTCGGTGGAGGGACAGCCGTTTACAATGAGCAGTTCTTC. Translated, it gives CSVGGGTAVYNEQFF.

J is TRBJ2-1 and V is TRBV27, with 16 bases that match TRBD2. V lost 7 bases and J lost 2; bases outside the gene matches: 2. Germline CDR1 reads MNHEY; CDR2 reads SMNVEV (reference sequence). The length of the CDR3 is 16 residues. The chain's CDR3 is CASIGTSGRAYNEQFF. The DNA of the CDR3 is TGTGCCAGCATTGGGACTAGCGGGAGGGCCTACAATGAGCAGTTCTTC.

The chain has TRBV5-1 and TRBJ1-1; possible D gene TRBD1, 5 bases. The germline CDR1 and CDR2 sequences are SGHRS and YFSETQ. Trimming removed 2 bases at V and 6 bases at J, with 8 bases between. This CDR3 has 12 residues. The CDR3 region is CASSFQGAEAFF. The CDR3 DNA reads TGCGCCAGCAGCTTTCAAGGGGCTGAAGCTTTCTTT.

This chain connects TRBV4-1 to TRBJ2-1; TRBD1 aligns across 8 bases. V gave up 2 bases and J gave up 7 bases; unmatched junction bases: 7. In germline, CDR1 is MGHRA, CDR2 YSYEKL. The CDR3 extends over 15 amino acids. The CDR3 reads CASSQTTGAWNEQFF. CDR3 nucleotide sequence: TGCGCCAGCAGCCAAACGACAGGGGCTTGGAATGAGCAGTTCTTC.

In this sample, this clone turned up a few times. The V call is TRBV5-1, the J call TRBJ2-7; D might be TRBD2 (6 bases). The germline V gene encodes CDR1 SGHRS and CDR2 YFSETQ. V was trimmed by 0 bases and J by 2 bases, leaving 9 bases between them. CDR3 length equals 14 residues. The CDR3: CASSLVAATYEQYF. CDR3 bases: TGCGCCAGCAGCTTGGTAGCGGCCACCTACGAGCAGTACTTC.

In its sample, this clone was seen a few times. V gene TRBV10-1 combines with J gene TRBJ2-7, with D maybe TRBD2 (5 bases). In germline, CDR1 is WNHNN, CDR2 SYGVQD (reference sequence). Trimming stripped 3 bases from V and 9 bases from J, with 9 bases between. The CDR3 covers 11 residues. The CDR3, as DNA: TGCGCCAGCAGTGACCTCCGGGGGCAGTACTTC. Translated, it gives CASSDLRGQYF.

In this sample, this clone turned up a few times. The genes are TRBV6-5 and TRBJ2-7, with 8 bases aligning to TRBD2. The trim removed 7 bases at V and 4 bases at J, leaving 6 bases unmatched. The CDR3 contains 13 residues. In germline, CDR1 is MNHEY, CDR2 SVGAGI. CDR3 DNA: TGTGCCAGCAAACGGGAGGGCCTGTACGAGCAGTACTTC. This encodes CASKREGLYEQYF.

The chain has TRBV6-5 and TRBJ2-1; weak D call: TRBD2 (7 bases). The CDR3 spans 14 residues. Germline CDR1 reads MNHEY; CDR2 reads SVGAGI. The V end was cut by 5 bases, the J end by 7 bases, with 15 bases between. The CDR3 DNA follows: TGTGCCAGCAGTATCCAGGGGAGGGCGAATGAGCAGTTCTTC. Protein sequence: CASSIQGRANEQFF.

CDR3 region: CATRLAGVYNEQFF. CDR3 DNA sequence: TGTGCCACCCGACTAGCGGGAGTCTACAATGAGCAGTTCTTC. The chain links TRBV2 to TRBJ2-1, with 12 bases identical to TRBD2. Looked up from germline, CDR1 is SNHLY and CDR2 is FYNNEI. The CDR3 loop spans 14 amino acids. The V segment lost 10 bases and the J segment 3 bases; nucleotides outside the gene matches: 4. The full variable domain, its missing parts supplied by reference TRBV2 and TRBJ2-1, is EPEVTQTPSHQVTQMGQEVILRCVPISNHLYFYWYRQILGQKVEFLVSFYNNEISEKSEIFDDQFSVERPDGSNFTLKIRSTKLEDSAMYFCATRLAGVYNEQFFGPGTRLTVL.